The 28 T cell receptor beta chains in this list originate from one sample, sequenced in a study of blood T cell repertoires in COVID-19. Data came from immunoSEQ multiplex PCR; TCRdb stores just in-frame clones and leaves some out. The table records over 30,000 clones, over 80% of them present only once. Source material: peripheral blood. The source of these receptors is a human donor in a cohort sampled during active COVID-19.

This clone was seen once. The V call is TRBV6-6, the J call TRBJ2-1, with 15 bases aligning to TRBD2. Germline CDR1 reads MNHNY; CDR2 reads SVGAGI (reference sequence). The CDR3 consists of 16 residues. The trim removed 5 bases at V and 2 bases at J, leaving 1 base unmatched. The CDR3 DNA reads as TGTGCCAGCAGTGGACTAGCGGGAGGGCCCTACAATGAGCAGTTCTTC. It translates to CASSGLAGGPYNEQFF.

The gene calls are TRBV5-4 and TRBJ2-5; perhaps TRBD2 as D (6 bases). V was shortened by 5 bases and J by 4 bases, with 9 bases between the two germline ends. This CDR3 spans 12 amino acids. Germline lookup yields CDR1 SGHNT and CDR2 YYREEE (reference sequence). CDR3 DNA: TGTGCCAGCAGTTACGGGGGAGAGACCCAGTACTTC. This sequence encodes CASSYGGETQYF.

The rearrangement links TRBV5-1 to TRBJ1-1; D remains ambiguous. Germline lookup yields CDR1 SGHRS and CDR2 YFSETQ. Trimming removed 4 bases at V and 7 bases at J, with 11 bases between. The CDR3 contains 12 residues. CDR3 protein: CASSQSLGEAFF. For the CDR3, the DNA is TGCGCCAGCAGCCAGTCGCTAGGTGAAGCTTTCTTT. Full variable domain (outside the CDR3, taken from reference TRBV5-1 and TRBJ1-1): KAGVTQTPRYLIKTRGQQVTLSCSPISGHRSVSWYQQTPGQGLQFLFEYFSETQRNKGNFPGRFSGRQFSNSRSEMNVSTLELGDSALYLCASSQSLGEAFFGQGTRLTVV.

The gene calls are TRBV27 and TRBJ2-3; tentatively, D is TRBD2 (6 bases). V lost 9 bases, J lost 0 bases, and 13 bases lay in between. The germline V gene encodes CDR1 MNHEY and CDR2 SMNVEV (reference sequence). CDR3 length: 14 amino acids. The CDR3 sequence: CARRTDYSTDTQYF. CDR3 bases: TGTGCCAGGAGGACGGACTATAGCACAGATACGCAGTATTTT.

The genes are TRBV19 and TRBJ2-4; 11 bases align to TRBD2. Trimming at V came to 6 bases and at J to 0 bases, leaving 7 bases not matched to a gene. This CDR3 has 17 amino acids. Per the germline V gene, CDR1 is LNHDA and CDR2 is SQIVND (reference sequence). The CDR3 sequence is CASSTGTSGPAKNIQYF. The CDR3 nucleotides are TGTGCCAGTAGCACCGGGACTAGCGGACCAGCCAAAAACATTCAGTACTTC.

The genes are TRBV11-2 and TRBJ1-4; D gene uncertain. This CDR3 comprises 15 residues. Germline loops: CDR1 SGHAT, CDR2 FQNNGV. V was trimmed by 1 base and J by 5 bases, leaving 11 bases between them. The CDR3 DNA reads as TGTGCCAGCAGCTTAGGGCCGGGAAACAATGAAAAACTGTTTTTT. It specifies CASSLGPGNNEKLFF.

This chain links TRBV9 with TRBJ1-1, with 10 bases that match TRBD1. The CDR3 has 15 amino acids. Germline V gene lookup returns CDR1 SGDLS and CDR2 YYNGEE. With 2 bases clipped from V and 3 bases from J, the junction kept 4 bases outside the gene matches. The CDR3 coding sequence is TGTGCCAGCAGCGTTTCCGGGACAGGGGACACTGAAGCTTTCTTT. It specifies CASSVSGTGDTEAFF.

The J gene is TRBJ2-5, the V gene TRBV6-5; possible D gene TRBD1, 5 bases. Germline V gene data show CDR1 as MNHEY and CDR2 as SVGAGI. The CDR3 contains 14 residues. V was shortened by 6 bases and J by 1 base, with 12 bases between the two germline ends. CDR3 sequence: CASSLTDLQETQYF. The CDR3 DNA reads TGTGCCAGCAGCTTGACAGACCTCCAAGAGACCCAGTACTTC.

V and J are TRBV5-4 and TRBJ2-3, with TRBD2 matching over 7 bases. CDR3 length: 17 amino acids. Germline V lookup: CDR1 SGHNT, CDR2 YYREEE (reference sequence). Trimming removed 4 bases from V and 8 bases from J; junction bases left unmatched: 19. CDR3 DNA: TGTGCCAGCAGCCCGAGGTCTTCAGGGAGGGCCAAGAGTACGCAGTATTTT. Translation gives CASSPRSSGRAKSTQYF. The full variable domain, rest sourced from reference TRBV5-4 and TRBJ2-3, is ETGVTQSPTHLIKTRGQQVTLRCSSQSGHNTVSWYQQALGQGPQFIFQYYREEENGRGNFPPRFSGLQFPNYSSELNVNALELDDSALYLCASSPRSSGRAKSTQYFGPGTRLTVL.

The V and J genes are TRBV28 and TRBJ2-1; the D gene is possibly TRBD2 (6 bases). CDR3 length: 14 residues. V lost 5 bases and J 2 bases, leaving 10 bases between the germline ends. CDR1 MDHEN and CDR2 SYDVKM come from the germline V gene. This CDR3 reads CASSASDTYNEQFF. The CDR3 DNA sequence: TGTGCCAGCAGTGCTAGCGATACCTACAATGAGCAGTTCTTC.

The chain is built from TRBV3-1 (or the pseudogene TRBV3-2) and TRBJ2-7, with no clear D. V was pared by 1 base and J by 1 base, with 8 bases between. The CDR3 runs 14 residues. Germline lookup yields CDR1 LGHDT and CDR2 YNNKEL (reference sequence). CDR3 sequence reads: CASSQGVNSYEQYF. The CDR3, as DNA: TGTGCCAGCAGCCAAGGAGTCAATTCCTACGAGCAGTACTTC.

V and J are TRBV7-8 and TRBJ2-3, with TRBD2 as a possible D gene (6 bases). The V end was cut by 4 bases, the J end by 3 bases, with 14 bases between. CDR1 and CDR2 (germline): SGHVS, FQNEAQ. The CDR3 is 15 amino acids. DNA of the CDR3: TGTGCCAGCAGCTGGAGCGCGGGGAGTACAGATACGCAGTATTTT. It specifies CASSWSAGSTDTQYF.

The chain links TRBV12-3 or TRBV12-4 to TRBJ1-5; no clear D gene. The CDR3 has 13 residues. Trimming pared 2 bases from V and 5 bases from J, leaving 7 bases between. The CDR3 spells CASSLKQYQPQHF. DNA for the CDR3: TGTGCCAGCAGTTTAAAACAGTATCAGCCCCAGCATTTT.

The V and J genes are TRBV4-2 and TRBJ1-1; weak D call: TRBD1 (6 bases). CDR3 size: 14 residues. The V end was cut by 7 bases, the J end by 0 bases, with 12 bases between. The germline V gene has CDR1 LGHNA and CDR2 YNFKEQ. The chain's CDR3 is CASMGDILNTEAFF. DNA for the CDR3: TGTGCCAGCATGGGGGACATATTGAACACTGAAGCTTTCTTT.

The genes are TRBV11-1 and TRBJ2-4, with 10 bases lining up with TRBD1. V lost 5 bases to trimming and J lost 9 bases; unmatched junction nucleotides: 7. The CDR3 consists of 14 residues. Germline assignment: CDR1 SGHAT and CDR2 FQDESV (reference sequence). The CDR3 loop reads CASSTGTGEGIQYF. The CDR3 bases are TGTGCCAGCAGCACCGGGACAGGGGAGGGCATTCAGTACTTC.

CDR3 amino acids: CASSQALGTYEQYF. The CDR3 DNA follows: TGTGCCAGCAGCCAAGCACTAGGAACCTACGAGCAGTACTTC. The chain carries TRBV3-1 (or the pseudogene TRBV3-2) and TRBJ2-7, with a tentative D call TRBD2 (5 bases). V was pared by 1 base and J by 2 bases, with 9 bases between. CDR3 length: 14 residues. Germline V CDR1 and CDR2: LGHDT, YNNKEL (reference sequence).

This clone has a single count. The genes are TRBV3-1 (or the pseudogene TRBV3-2) and TRBJ1-1, with D perhaps TRBD1 (5 bases). The germline V gene encodes CDR1 LGHDT and CDR2 YNNKEL (reference sequence). Trimming cost V 3 bases and J 2 bases, with 7 bases left between them. This CDR3 has 13 residues. CDR3 loop: CASSHTGNTEAFF. In DNA form, the CDR3 reads TGTGCCAGCAGCCACACAGGTAACACTGAAGCTTTCTTT.

This chain connects TRBV4-1 to TRBJ1-1; 7 nucleotides align to TRBD1. This CDR3 comprises 14 residues. V shed 3 bases and J 7 bases; nucleotides not matched to a gene: 8. Germline-derived CDR1 and CDR2 are MGHRA and YSYEKL. The CDR3 region is CASSHHGTAIEAFF. For the CDR3, the DNA is TGCGCCAGCAGCCACCATGGGACAGCCATTGAAGCTTTCTTT.

This rearrangement joins TRBV5-4 to TRBJ2-2; D possibly corresponds to TRBD2 (6 bases). CDR1 SGHNT and CDR2 YYREEE come from the germline V gene (reference sequence). This CDR3 has 15 residues. Trimming took off 4 bases at V and 1 base at J, with 11 bases between the two ends. This CDR3 reads CASSPRGGNTGELFF. CDR3 bases: TGTGCCAGCAGCCCTAGGGGAGGGAACACCGGGGAGCTGTTTTTT.

This sequence joins TRBV2 and TRBJ1-2, with 7 positions matching TRBD1. Trimming took 7 bases from V and 4 from J; bases not matched to a gene: 6. CDR3 size: 13 residues. The germline V gene encodes CDR1 SNHLY and CDR2 FYNNEI. CDR3 DNA: TGTGCCAGCAACCTCGGGACAGTCTATGGCTACACCTTC. This gives the protein CASNLGTVYGYTF.

The rearrangement joins TRBV18 to TRBJ1-2, with a tentative D call TRBD1 (5 bases). The CDR3 consists of 13 residues. Germline CDR1 and CDR2: KGHSH and LQKENI. The ends were cut back, 5 bases at V and 6 bases at J, with 13 bases in the middle. CDR3 nucleotides: TGTGCCAGCTCATCGCAGGGAGGGGATGGCTACACCTTC. This sequence encodes CASSSQGGDGYTF.

This clone was observed a single time. V and J are TRBV29-1 and TRBJ2-5; 13 nucleotides agree with TRBD2. Germline CDR1 is SQVTM and CDR2 is ANQGSEA. The length of the CDR3 is 16 residues. After removal of 5 bases from V and 4 bases from J, the junction contained 10 bases not matched to a gene. The CDR3: CSVTETSGGAGETQYF. The CDR3 coding sequence is TGCAGCGTTACTGAAACTAGCGGGGGGGCCGGAGAGACCCAGTACTTC.

This chain joins TRBV7-9 and TRBJ2-7, with 7 nucleotides matching TRBD1. CDR1 and CDR2 from the germline V gene are SEHNR and FQNEAQ (reference sequence). Trimming took 7 bases from V and 0 from J; bases not matched to a gene: 6. The CDR3 extends over 14 amino acids. The CDR3 reads CASTTDRDSYEQYF. The CDR3 DNA reads as TGTGCCAGCACCACAGACAGGGACTCCTACGAGCAGTACTTC.

V is TRBV28 and J is TRBJ1-5; 7 nucleotides agree with TRBD1. The CDR3 length is 17 residues. CDR1 is MDHEN, CDR2 SYDVKM, per germline. V was clipped by 2 bases and J by 2 bases; unmatched bases: 9. CDR3 in DNA: TGTGCCAGCAGTTTAGGTTTTAGGGGGCCAGGCAATCAGCCCCAGCATTTT. The encoded protein is CASSLGFRGPGNQPQHF.

The rearrangement joins TRBV27 to TRBJ2-6; a weak D match, TRBD1 (6 bases). Germline lookup yields CDR1 MNHEY and CDR2 SMNVEV (reference sequence). V was trimmed by 3 bases and J by 2 bases, leaving 8 bases between them. This CDR3 region has 15 residues. The CDR3 is CASSFGQTGANVLTF. The CDR3 DNA reads TGTGCCAGCAGTTTCGGACAGACTGGGGCCAACGTCCTGACTTTC.

The sample holds one count of this clone. The chain links TRBV6-5 to TRBJ1-1; D not resolved. This CDR3 spans 13 amino acids. Deletions cut 5 bases from V and 5 bases from J, with 12 bases between. Per germline, CDR1 MNHEY and CDR2 SVGAGI. The CDR3 nucleotides are TGTGCCAGCAGTCGCCGGGTAGAGACTGAAGCTTTCTTT. Translating it yields CASSRRVETEAFF.

This clone was detected once. The chain joins TRBV5-6 to TRBJ2-4; D might be TRBD1 (5 bases). Germline V gene sequence: CDR1 SGHDT, CDR2 YYEEEE. V was trimmed by 0 bases and J by 0 bases, leaving 7 bases between them. The CDR3 covers 15 residues. CDR3 bases: TGTGCCAGCAGCTTGGAAGGGGTAGCCAAAAACATTCAGTACTTC. Residues: CASSLEGVAKNIQYF.

The V call is TRBV11-3, the J call TRBJ1-3; D is undetermined. The ends were cut back, 6 bases at V and 0 bases at J, with 6 bases in the middle. Germline V gene lookup returns CDR1 SGHNT and CDR2 YENEEA. CDR3 length: 13 residues. The DNA of the CDR3 is TGTGCCAGCAGTGGGAGCTCTGGAAACACCATATATTTT. Protein: CASSGSSGNTIYF.